This is a list of T cell receptor beta chains from one sample in a study of T cells after yellow fever vaccination. TCRdb passed the 5' RACE reads through MiXCR, listing each CDR3 protein once. In the table there are about 96,000 distinct CDR3 sequences, around 9.8% of which are singletons. The material sequenced was CD8+ T cells not binding an NS4B(214-222) dextramer, sorted from PBMCs, taken less than 16 days after the first yellow fever vaccination. The receptors were gathered from a man aged 18 to 29 who received the YFV17D yellow fever vaccine. Both conserved end residues are part of each CDR3. The D gene is left open where the match is weak.

j_call | d_call | v_call | cdr3_aa
TRBJ2-3 | TRBD2 | TRBV11-1 | CASSHRTGSGGDSAHGTQYF
TRBJ1-6 | TRBD1 | TRBV9 | CASTVTGAGPLHF
TRBJ2-2 | TRBD2 | TRBV4-1 | CASSLPGLGGGELFF
TRBJ2-3 | . | TRBV20-1 | CSAREADGGPTLITDTQYF
TRBJ2-7 | . | TRBV12-3/TRBV12-4 | CASSFYGEQYF
TRBJ2-5 | TRBD2 | TRBV11-2 | CASSLGEGEGETQYF
TRBJ2-7 | . | TRBV7-8 | CASSLESNEQYF
TRBJ2-1 | TRBD1 | TRBV9 | CASSAQGGPYNEQFF
TRBJ2-5 | TRBD1 | TRBV2 | CASGSDRGPVEAQYF
TRBJ2-1 | TRBD2 | TRBV6-5 | CASSYSGLAGADEQFF
TRBJ2-3 | . | TRBV6-5 | CASSYNAAPTDTQYF
TRBJ2-1 | TRBD1 | TRBV24-1 | CATSERDSYNEQFF
TRBJ1-5 | . | TRBV7-2 | CASSLTVRTNQPQHF